A single TCR beta chain is shown here with its context. V was shortened by 5 bases and J by 5 bases, with 18 bases between the two germline ends. CDR3 length equals 16 residues. Germline loops: CDR1 SGHTA, CDR2 FQGNSA. This entry belongs to a study of lymphopenia after photon versus proton radiotherapy. The data were produced by immunoSEQ multiplex PCR, yet TCRdb's version contains in-frame clones alone and is incomplete. The sample yields tens of thousands of clones, roughly 84% seen once. The chain is built from TRBV7-2 and TRBJ1-4; the D gene is possibly TRBD1 (6 bases). This sequence originates from a man aged 60 to 69 with pancreatic cancer. Sequencing used peripheral blood, obtained from a patient treated with proton-based radiotherapy. CDR3: CASSPHSGDLNEKLFF. The CDR3 coding sequence is TGTGCCAGCAGCCCACACTCAGGGGACCTGAATGAAAAACTGTTTTTT.